This T cell receptor beta chain appears in the sequencing data of a study of technical replicates of blood from a few donors. Clones were sequenced by immunoSEQ multiplex PCR, and TCRdb holds only the in-frame ones, with some missing. Among around 50,000 clones listed, roughly 95% were seen once. The sample taken for sequencing was T cells isolated from PBMCs. The TCR sequence derives from a human donor in good health.

CDR3 DNA sequence: TGCGCCAGCAGCCACGTCCCGGGGGGCAGAGACCACTACGAGCAGTACTTC. This gives the protein CASSHVPGGRDHYEQYF. The chain couples TRBV4-1 to TRBJ2-7; weak D call: TRBD2 (7 bases). V lost 3 bases and J lost 3, with 21 bases in between. CDR3 length: 17 residues. Germline CDR1 reads MGHRA; CDR2 reads YSYEKL.